This T cell receptor (beta chain) was identified during a study of blood T cell repertoires in COVID-19. Source study methods: Estimates of nucleated cell counts were drawn from the amplification of reference gene primers. Sequencing was performed with immunoSEQ multiplex PCR; in TCRdb, only in-frame clones are kept and a portion is missing. V and J calls and clone size are given by that table; D and trimming were obtained from the DNA. The profile covers 100,000 to 150,000 clones, with more than 80% appearing a single time and around 30% taken by the ten largest. The sequence came from an older man with active or convalescent COVID-19. Sequenced: peripheral blood.

The CDR3 nucleotides read TGCGCCAGCAGCCGACAGGGGGCTGAAACTGGGGCCAACGTCCTGACTTTC. It specifies CASSRQGAETGANVLTF. The J gene is TRBJ2-6, the V gene TRBV5-1; 10 positions agree with TRBD1. There are 17 residues in the CDR3. With V trimmed by 4 bases and J by 2 bases, 6 bases remained unmatched. The germline gives CDR1 SGHRS, CDR2 YFSETQ. Together with reference TRBV5-1 and TRBJ2-6, the CDR3 gives the full variable domain: KAGVTQTPRYLIKTRGQQVTLSCSPISGHRSVSWYQQTPGQGLQFLFEYFSETQRNKGNFPGRFSGRQFSNSRSEMNVSTLELGDSALYLCASSRQGAETGANVLTFGAGSRLTVL.